The 28 T cell receptor beta chains presented below share a single source sample, sequenced in a study of Ad26.COV2.S vaccination and SARS-CoV-2 variants. Treatment denoted: over 15 received Ad26.COV2.S at low or high dose, single or two shots; roughly five received placebo; per-sample allocation not given. Day 63 after the first vaccine or placebo injection was the time point for sampling. The protocol was immunoSEQ multiplex PCR, while the TCRdb copy is restricted to in-frame clones and leaves out a portion. The sample carries about 680,000 clones, roughly 90% recorded once. The material was peripheral blood, obtained in a trial of Ad26.COV2.S vaccine versus placebo. These receptor sequences come from a person aged 18-65 years who received the Ad26.COV2.S COVID-19 vaccine or a placebo.

The rearrangement joins TRBV13 to TRBJ1-5; D not certain. The length of the CDR3 is 16 residues. V was clipped by 6 bases and J by 8 bases, with 23 bases between them. In germline, CDR1 is PRHDT, CDR2 FYEKMQ (reference sequence). Here the CDR3 DNA reads TGTGCCAGCAGAAGACTAGCGGACCCATCTGGTGAGCCCCAGCATTTT. The encoded protein is CASRRLADPSGEPQHF. The full variable domain, completed using reference TRBV13 and TRBJ1-5, is AAGVIQSPRHLIKEKRETATLKCYPIPRHDTVYWYQQGPGQDPQFLISFYEKMQSDKGSIPDRFSAQQFSDYHSELNMSSLELGDSALYFCASRRLADPSGEPQHFGDGTRLSIL.

V usage is TRBV6-5 and J usage is TRBJ1-3; no reliable D call. CDR3 size: 14 residues. Germline values: CDR1 MNHEY, CDR2 SVGAGI. V shed 3 bases and J shed 0 bases, with 6 bases lying between them. CDR3 in amino acids: CASSYAGSGNTIYF. Written as DNA, the CDR3 is TGTGCCAGCAGTTATGCCGGCTCTGGAAACACCATATATTTT.

The rearrangement uses TRBV6-5 and TRBJ2-5, with D unresolved. This CDR3 comprises 14 residues. The germline V gene has CDR1 MNHEY and CDR2 SVGAGI. V lost 6 bases, J lost 7 bases, and 18 bases lay in between. This chain's CDR3 is CASSSQNADGTQYF. In nucleotides, the CDR3 is TGTGCCAGCAGCTCCCAGAACGCCGACGGGACCCAGTACTTC.

The chain carries TRBV12-3 or TRBV12-4 and TRBJ2-3, with unresolved D. Trimming pared 7 bases from V and 2 bases from J, leaving 4 bases between. The CDR3 length is 11 residues. In DNA form, the CDR3 reads TGTGCCAGCACCCACACAGATACGCAGTATTTT. Protein: CASTHTDTQYF.

The rearrangement links TRBV5-5 to TRBJ1-4; D is undetermined. The length of the CDR3 is 15 residues. The V and J ends lost 4 bases and 1 base respectively, with 11 bases between them. CDR1 is SGHKS and CDR2 is YYEKEE in the germline V gene (reference sequence). The DNA for the CDR3 is TGTGCCAGCAGCCCGGGGTTGGGAACTAATGAAAAACTGTTTTTT. The encoded protein is CASSPGLGTNEKLFF. The full variable domain, with the rest looked up from reference TRBV5-5 and TRBJ1-4, is DAGVTQSPTHLIKTRGQQVTLRCSPISGHKSVSWYQQVLGQGPQFIFQYYEKEERGRGNFPDRFSARQFPNYSSELNVNALLLGDSALYLCASSPGLGTNEKLFFGSGTQLSVL.

The chain combines TRBV6-5 with TRBJ1-4; possible D gene TRBD1, 5 bases. Per germline, CDR1 MNHEY and CDR2 SVGAGI. V lost 6 bases, J lost 5 bases, and 13 bases lay in between. This CDR3 has 14 amino acids. The CDR3: CASSPGRPNEKLFF. DNA of the CDR3: TGTGCCAGCAGCCCAGGGAGACCGAATGAAAAACTGTTTTTT.

This sequence joins TRBV27 and TRBJ2-7; the D is unclear. Trimming took 8 bases from V and 3 from J, leaving 8 bases between them. Germline V gives CDR1 MNHEY, CDR2 SMNVEV (reference sequence). The CDR3 spans 11 residues. The CDR3 DNA follows: TGTGCCAGCGGAGTAAACTACGAGCAGTACTTC. Amino acid sequence: CASGVNYEQYF.

The rearrangement joins TRBV7-2 to TRBJ1-6; 10 bases match TRBD1. CDR3 size: 19 residues. With 4 bases clipped from V and 0 bases from J, the junction kept 9 bases outside the gene matches. The germline CDR1 and CDR2 sequences are SGHTA and FQGNSA. CDR3 nucleotides: TGTGCCAGCAGCTCATCCGGGACAGGGGCGAGCTCCTATAATTCACCCCTCCACTTT. As protein: CASSSSGTGASSYNSPLHF.

The rearrangement joins TRBV30 to TRBJ1-1; D uncertain. Germline V gives CDR1 GTSNPN, CDR2 SVGIG (reference sequence). The CDR3 has 13 residues. V lost 2 bases, J lost 1 base, and 8 bases lay in between. DNA of the CDR3: TGTGCCTGGAGTCCCACACCGAACACTGAAGCTTTCTTT. Translated: CAWSPTPNTEAFF.

The V gene is TRBV10-1, the J gene TRBJ2-1, with 8 bases aligning to TRBD2. CDR1 and CDR2 from the germline V gene are WNHNN and SYGVQD (reference sequence). The CDR3 loop spans 14 amino acids. Trimming at V came to 6 bases and at J to 1 base, leaving 2 bases not matched to a gene. The CDR3 DNA is TGCGCCAGCAGCCCGGGGGGGTCCTACAATGAGCAGTTCTTC. Its protein is CASSPGGSYNEQFF.

V is TRBV30 and J is TRBJ2-2; D may be TRBD1 or TRBD2 (7 bases each). The CDR3 spans 15 residues. Germline values: CDR1 GTSNPN, CDR2 SVGIG (reference sequence). Trimming cost V 0 bases and J 7 bases, with 15 bases left between them. The CDR3 loop is CAWSVKTGRGGELFF. Written as DNA, the CDR3 is TGTGCCTGGAGTGTAAAGACAGGGAGGGGCGGGGAGCTGTTTTTT.

This clone was seen a single time. This sequence joins TRBV7-9 and TRBJ2-3, with D hard to call. The CDR3 runs 10 residues. The ends were cut back, 10 bases at V and 6 bases at J, with 8 bases in the middle. Germline CDR1 reads SEHNR; CDR2 reads FQNEAQ (reference sequence). The CDR3 DNA follows: TGTGCCACCGGGTTGGATACGCAGTATTTT. Residues: CATGLDTQYF.

The chain has TRBV5-1 and TRBJ2-3, with a weak D call TRBD2 (5 bases). Germline V lookup: CDR1 SGHRS, CDR2 YFSETQ. CDR3 length equals 15 residues. V lost 1 base and J lost 4, with 13 bases in between. The CDR3 region has the DNA TGCGCCAGCAGCTTGAGCAGCCTCGGGGCAGATACGCAGTATTTT. Protein sequence: CASSLSSLGADTQYF.

Notes on this clone: One end of the junction fails to match germline, which may point to a read error. This sequence joins TRBV19 and TRBJ2-7; the D call may be TRBD1 or TRBD2 (5 bases each). The CDR3 covers 14 residues. Germline V CDR1 and CDR2: LNHDA, SQIVND (reference sequence). For the CDR3, the DNA is TGTGCCAGTAGTACTACGGGGCAAGCCCTATCCCTCTTCTTC. Its protein is CASSTTGQALSLFF. Looking up the rest from reference TRBV19 and TRBJ2-7 gives the full variable domain: DGGITQSPKYLFRKEGQNVTLSCEQNLNHDAMYWYRQDPGQGLRLIYYSQIVNDFQKGDIAEGYSVSREKKESFPLTVTSAQKNPTAFYLCASSTTGQALSLFFGPGTRLTVT.

J is TRBJ2-7 and V is TRBV6-5, with 9 bases fitting TRBD1. Germline V CDR1 and CDR2: MNHEY, SVGAGI. Trimming took 6 bases from V and 0 from J; bases not matched to a gene: 6. This CDR3 is built from 15 residues. The CDR3 is CASRSRTGASYEQYF. CDR3 DNA: TGTGCCAGCAGATCCCGGACAGGGGCCTCCTACGAGCAGTACTTC.

The chain uses TRBV6-5 and TRBJ1-4; D is uncertain. V was pared by 7 bases and J by 0 bases, with 12 bases between. The CDR3 spans 15 residues. The germline V gene encodes CDR1 MNHEY and CDR2 SVGAGI. The CDR3 nucleotides read TGTGCCAGCACTCTCGGGAGCTCAACTAATGAAAAACTGTTTTTT. It specifies CASTLGSSTNEKLFF.

The chain joins TRBV9 to TRBJ2-7; D is unresolved. With 0 bases removed from V and 2 bases from J, the gap between germline ends came to 9 bases. This CDR3 spans 14 amino acids. The germline V gene has CDR1 SGDLS and CDR2 YYNGEE. The CDR3 protein is CASSVEYGPYEQYF. In DNA, the CDR3 is TGTGCCAGCAGCGTAGAGTACGGCCCCTACGAGCAGTACTTC. The complete variable domain, with remaining parts taken from reference TRBV9 and TRBJ2-7, reads DSGVTQTPKHLITATGQRVTLRCSPRSGDLSVYWYQQSLDQGLQFLIQYYNGEERAKGNILERFSAQQFPDLHSELNLSSLELGDSALYFCASSVEYGPYEQYFGPGTRLTVT.

V gene TRBV19 combines with J gene TRBJ2-5; D remains unclear. Germline lookup yields CDR1 LNHDA and CDR2 SQIVND (reference sequence). Trimming removed 9 bases at V and 5 bases at J, with 7 bases between. The CDR3 runs to 10 residues. The CDR3 sequence is CASPSETQYF. In nucleotides, the CDR3 is TGTGCCAGCCCATCCGAGACCCAGTACTTC.

CDR3 coding DNA: TGTGCCATCAAACCGACTAGCCCCAGTACAGATACGCAGTATTTT. Amino acids: CAIKPTSPSTDTQYF. The V gene is TRBV10-3, the J gene TRBJ2-3, with 7 bases matching TRBD2. V shed 7 bases, J shed 3 bases, and the junction held 10 bases outside the gene matches. This CDR3 is 15 amino acids long. Germline V gives CDR1 ENHRY, CDR2 SYGVKD.

CDR3 loop: CASGRQFYEQYF. The CDR3 bases are TGTGCTAGTGGCCGACAGTTCTACGAGCAGTACTTC. J is TRBJ2-7 and V is TRBV12-5, with D possibly matching TRBD1 (5 bases). The germline gives CDR1 LGHNT, CDR2 FRNRAP. The CDR3 consists of 12 residues. The germline V and J ends were trimmed by 6 bases and 3 bases, with 9 bases remaining between them.

The chain links TRBV6-2 or TRBV6-3 to TRBJ2-1; 9 bases are a match to TRBD1. Germline V gene lookup returns CDR1 MNHEY and CDR2 SVGEGT. V shed 5 bases, J shed 7 bases, and the junction held 9 bases outside the gene matches. The CDR3 contains 15 residues. CDR3 coding DNA: TGTGCCAGCAGTCAACATGGGACAGGGAGGAATGAGCAGTTCTTC. Encoded protein: CASSQHGTGRNEQFF.

The chain recombines TRBV7-2 with TRBJ2-2, with 7 bases matching TRBD1. Looked up from germline, CDR1 is SGHTA and CDR2 is FQGNSA. The junction had 7 bases not matched to a gene; V was cut back by 6 bases and J by 0 bases. The CDR3 extends over 16 amino acids. The CDR3 sequence is CASRGTATTNTGELFF. The CDR3 nucleotides read TGTGCCAGCAGAGGGACAGCTACTACGAACACCGGGGAGCTGTTTTTT. The full variable domain, rest sourced from reference TRBV7-2 and TRBJ2-2, is GAGVSQSPSNKVTEKGKDVELRCDPISGHTALYWYRQSLGQGLEFLIYFQGNSAPDKSGLPSDRFSAERTGGSVSTLTIQRTQQEDSAVYLCASRGTATTNTGELFFGEGSRLTVL.

This chain connects TRBV6-6 to TRBJ1-4; a possible D gene is TRBD1 (5 bases). The CDR3 has 15 residues. Deletions cut 0 bases from V and 2 bases from J, with 7 bases between. Germline V gene data show CDR1 as MNHNY and CDR2 as SVGAGI (reference sequence). CDR3 residues: CASSYSGATNEKLFF. The CDR3 nucleotides are TGTGCCAGCAGTTACTCAGGGGCCACTAATGAAAAACTGTTTTTT.

The rearrangement links TRBV18 to TRBJ2-3; possibly TRBD2 for D (6 bases). Looked up from germline, CDR1 is KGHSH and CDR2 is LQKENI. V lost 3 bases to trimming and J lost 2 bases, with 9 bases between them. This CDR3 comprises 14 residues. CDR3 sequence (DNA): TGTGCCAGCTCACCCCAGGGACTCACAGATACGCAGTATTTT. Translating it yields CASSPQGLTDTQYF.

The rearrangement links TRBV11-2 to TRBJ2-3; TRBD2 might be the D (7 bases). The CDR3 is 16 residues long. Germline V lookup: CDR1 SGHAT, CDR2 FQNNGV. V gave up 1 base and J gave up 7 bases, with 18 bases separating them. The CDR3 DNA is TGTGCCAGCAGCTTAGCGGCGGGGGCGCCCGGGTATACGCAGTATTTT. It yields the protein CASSLAAGAPGYTQYF.

This chain links TRBV24-1 with TRBJ1-2; tentative D call: TRBD1 (6 bases). CDR3 size: 18 residues. V lost 3 bases to trimming and J lost 2 bases, with 21 bases between them. Germline V CDR1 and CDR2: KGHDR, SFDVKD. The CDR3 region has the DNA TGTGCCACCAGTGATAGTTCAGGGGCAGGCGGAAGGAACTATGGCTACACCTTC. Amino acid sequence: CATSDSSGAGGRNYGYTF.

The rearrangement joins TRBV30 to TRBJ2-1, with D hard to call. In germline, CDR1 is GTSNPN, CDR2 SVGIG (reference sequence). Trimming took 0 bases from V and 9 from J, leaving 6 bases between them. There are 11 residues in the CDR3. The DNA of the CDR3 is TGTGCCTGGAGTGTTGCCGGTGAGCAGTTCTTC. It encodes CAWSVAGEQFF.

V gene TRBV7-9 combines with J gene TRBJ2-4; 11 bases map to TRBD2. Germline CDR1 and CDR2: SEHNR and FQNEAQ (reference sequence). The CDR3 has 17 amino acids. V trimming: 1 base; J trimming: 7 bases; junction bases outside the gene matches: 9. CDR3 DNA: TGTGCCAGCAGCTTAGGTACTAGCGGGAGCCAGCGGAACATTCAGTACTTC. Encoded protein: CASSLGTSGSQRNIQYF.